Described below is a single T cell receptor (beta chain) sequence and its context. Its target is unknown. Libraries were prepared by immunoSEQ multiplex PCR; TCRdb keeps only in-frame clonotypes and omits some of them. This sample has about 480,000 clones, with roughly nine tenths found just once. Treatment noted: 19 received Ad26.COV2.S at low or high dose, single or two shots; several received placebo; per-sample allocation not given. All samples were drawn on day 63, counting from the first vaccine or placebo injection. Aged 18-55 years, donor was enrolled in Boston in about 2020. Wuhan-strain spike was delivered by a replication-incompetent Ad26 vector. The sample is drawn from a study of Ad26.COV2.S vaccination and SARS-CoV-2 variants. Study context: Ad26.COV2.S given intramuscularly, once or twice 56 days apart. Findings of the study overall: Similar non-spike TCR breadth was seen in vaccine and placebo recipients.

V was trimmed by 5 bases and J by 0 bases, leaving 10 bases between them. CDR3 length: 15 residues. Germline V CDR1 and CDR2: SEHNR, FQNEAQ (reference sequence). This TCR derives from a person between 18 and 65 years old who received the Ad26.COV2.S COVID-19 vaccine or a placebo. The rearrangement joins TRBV7-9 to TRBJ2-2, with D uncertain. The source was peripheral blood, collected in a trial of Ad26.COV2.S vaccine versus placebo. The CDR3 region is CASSPTWANTGELFF. DNA for the CDR3: TGTGCCAGCAGCCCGACGTGGGCGAACACCGGGGAGCTGTTTTTT.